This TCR beta chain appears in the sequencing data of a study of T cell changes during pregnancy in multiple sclerosis. Produced via immunoSEQ multiplex PCR; TCRdb's table is partial and in-frame only. Of more than 65,000 clones listed, 90% to 95% are singletons. From germline, CDR1 is SGHRS and CDR2 YFSETQ. This CDR3 comprises 16 residues. The trim removed 1 base at V and 1 base at J, leaving 3 bases unmatched. The sequencing here drew on peripheral blood, taken in the second trimester of pregnancy. The origin of this receptor is a female donor with multiple sclerosis, enrolled in a pregnancy study. This rearrangement joins TRBV5-1 to TRBJ2-2, with 8 bases fitting TRBD2. The CDR3, as DNA: TGCGCCAGCAGCTTGACTAGCGGTCTGAACACCGGGGAGCTGTTTTTT. This codes for CASSLTSGLNTGELFF.